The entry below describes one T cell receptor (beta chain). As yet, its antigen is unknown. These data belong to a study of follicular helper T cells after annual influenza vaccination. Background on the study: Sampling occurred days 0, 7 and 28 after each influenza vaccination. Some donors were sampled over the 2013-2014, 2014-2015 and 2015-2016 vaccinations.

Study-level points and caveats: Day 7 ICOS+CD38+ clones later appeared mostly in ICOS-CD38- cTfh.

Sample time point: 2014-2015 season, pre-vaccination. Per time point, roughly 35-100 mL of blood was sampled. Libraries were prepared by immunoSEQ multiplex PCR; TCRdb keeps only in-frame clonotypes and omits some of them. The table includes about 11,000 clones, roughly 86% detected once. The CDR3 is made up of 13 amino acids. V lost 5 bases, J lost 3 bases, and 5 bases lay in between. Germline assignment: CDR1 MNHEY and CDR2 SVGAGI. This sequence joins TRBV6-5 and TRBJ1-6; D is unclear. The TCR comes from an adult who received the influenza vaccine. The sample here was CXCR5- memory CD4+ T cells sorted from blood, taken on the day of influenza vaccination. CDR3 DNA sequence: TGTGCCAGCAGTCAAGACTATAATTCACCCCTCCACTTT. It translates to CASSQDYNSPLHF.